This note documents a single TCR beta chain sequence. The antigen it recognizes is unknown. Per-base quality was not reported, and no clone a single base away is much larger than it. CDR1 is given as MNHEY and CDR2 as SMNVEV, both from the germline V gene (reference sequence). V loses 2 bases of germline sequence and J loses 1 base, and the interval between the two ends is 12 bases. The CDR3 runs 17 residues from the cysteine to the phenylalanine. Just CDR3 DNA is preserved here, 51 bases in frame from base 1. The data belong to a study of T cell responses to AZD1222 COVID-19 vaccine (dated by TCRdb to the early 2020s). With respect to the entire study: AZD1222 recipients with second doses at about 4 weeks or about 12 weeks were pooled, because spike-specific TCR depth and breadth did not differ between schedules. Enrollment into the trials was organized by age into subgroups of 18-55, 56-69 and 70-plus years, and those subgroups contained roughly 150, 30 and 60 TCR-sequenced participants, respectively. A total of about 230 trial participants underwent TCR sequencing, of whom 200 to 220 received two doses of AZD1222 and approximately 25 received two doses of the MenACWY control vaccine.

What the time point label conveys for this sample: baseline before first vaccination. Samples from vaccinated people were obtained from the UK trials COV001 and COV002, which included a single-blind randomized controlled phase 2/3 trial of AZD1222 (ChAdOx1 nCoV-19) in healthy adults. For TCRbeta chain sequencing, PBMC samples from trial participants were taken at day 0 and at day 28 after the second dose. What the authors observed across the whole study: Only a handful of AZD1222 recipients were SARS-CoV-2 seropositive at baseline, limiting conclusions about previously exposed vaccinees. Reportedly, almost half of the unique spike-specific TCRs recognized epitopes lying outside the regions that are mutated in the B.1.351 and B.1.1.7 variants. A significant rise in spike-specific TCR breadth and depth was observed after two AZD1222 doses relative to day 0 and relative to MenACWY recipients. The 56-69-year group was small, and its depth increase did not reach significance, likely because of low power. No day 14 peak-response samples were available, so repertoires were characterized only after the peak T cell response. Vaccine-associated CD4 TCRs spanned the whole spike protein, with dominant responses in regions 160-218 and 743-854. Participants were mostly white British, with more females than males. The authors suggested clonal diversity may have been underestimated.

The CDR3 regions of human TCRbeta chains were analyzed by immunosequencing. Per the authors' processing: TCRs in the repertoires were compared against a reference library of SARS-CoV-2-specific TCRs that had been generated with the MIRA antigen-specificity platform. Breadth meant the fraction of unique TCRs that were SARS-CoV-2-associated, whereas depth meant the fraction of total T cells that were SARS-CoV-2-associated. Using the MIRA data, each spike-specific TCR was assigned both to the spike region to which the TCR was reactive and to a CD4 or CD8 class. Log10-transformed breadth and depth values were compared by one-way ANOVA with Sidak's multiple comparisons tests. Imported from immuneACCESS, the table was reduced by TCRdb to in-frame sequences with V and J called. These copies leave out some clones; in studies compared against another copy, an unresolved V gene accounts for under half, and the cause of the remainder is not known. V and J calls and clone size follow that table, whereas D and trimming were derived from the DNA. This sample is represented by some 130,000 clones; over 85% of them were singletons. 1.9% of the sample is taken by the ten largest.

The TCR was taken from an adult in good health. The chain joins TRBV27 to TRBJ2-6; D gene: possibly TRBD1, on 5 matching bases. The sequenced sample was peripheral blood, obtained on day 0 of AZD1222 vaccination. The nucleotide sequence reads TGTGCCAGCAGTTTAGTCAGGGTCCGTTCTGGGGCCAACGTCCTGACTTTC. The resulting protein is CASSLVRVRSGANVLTF.